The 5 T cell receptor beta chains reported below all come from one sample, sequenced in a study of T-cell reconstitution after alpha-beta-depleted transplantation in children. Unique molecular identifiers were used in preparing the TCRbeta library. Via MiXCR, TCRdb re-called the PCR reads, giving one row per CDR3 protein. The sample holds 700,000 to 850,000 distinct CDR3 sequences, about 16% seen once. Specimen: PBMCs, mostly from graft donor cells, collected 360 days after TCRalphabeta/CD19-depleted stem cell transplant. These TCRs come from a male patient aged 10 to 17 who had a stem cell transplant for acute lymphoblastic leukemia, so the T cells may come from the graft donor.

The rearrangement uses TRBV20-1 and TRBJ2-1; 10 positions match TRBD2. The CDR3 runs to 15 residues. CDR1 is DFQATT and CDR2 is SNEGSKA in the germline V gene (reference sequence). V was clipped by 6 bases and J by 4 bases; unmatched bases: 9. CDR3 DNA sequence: TGCAGTGCCGTTAGCGGGAGGTCCCCTTACAATGAGCAGTTCTTC. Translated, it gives CSAVSGRSPYNEQFF.

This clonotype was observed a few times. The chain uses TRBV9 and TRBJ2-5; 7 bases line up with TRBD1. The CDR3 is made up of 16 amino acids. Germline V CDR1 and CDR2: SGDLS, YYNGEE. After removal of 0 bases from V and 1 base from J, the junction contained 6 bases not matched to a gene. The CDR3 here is CASSVAQGGGQETQYF. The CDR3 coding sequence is TGTGCCAGCAGCGTAGCTCAAGGGGGCGGCCAAGAGACCCAGTACTTC.

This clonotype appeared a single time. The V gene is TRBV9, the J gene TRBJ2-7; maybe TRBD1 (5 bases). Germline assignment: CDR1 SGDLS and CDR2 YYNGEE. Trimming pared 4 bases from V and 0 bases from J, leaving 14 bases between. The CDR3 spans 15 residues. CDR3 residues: CASSPRQSSSYEQYF. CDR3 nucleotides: TGTGCCAGCAGCCCCCGACAGTCAAGCTCCTACGAGCAGTACTTC. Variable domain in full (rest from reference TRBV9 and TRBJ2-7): DSGVTQTPKHLITATGQRVTLRCSPRSGDLSVYWYQQSLDQGLQFLIQYYNGEERAKGNILERFSAQQFPDLHSELNLSSLELGDSALYFCASSPRQSSSYEQYFGPGTRLTVT.

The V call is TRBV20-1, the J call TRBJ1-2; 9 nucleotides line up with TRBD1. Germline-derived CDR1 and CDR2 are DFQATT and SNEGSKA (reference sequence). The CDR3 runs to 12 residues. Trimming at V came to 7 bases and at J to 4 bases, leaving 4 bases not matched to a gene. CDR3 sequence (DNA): TGCAGTGGGAGGGACAGGGTCTATGGCTACACCTTC. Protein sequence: CSGRDRVYGYTF.

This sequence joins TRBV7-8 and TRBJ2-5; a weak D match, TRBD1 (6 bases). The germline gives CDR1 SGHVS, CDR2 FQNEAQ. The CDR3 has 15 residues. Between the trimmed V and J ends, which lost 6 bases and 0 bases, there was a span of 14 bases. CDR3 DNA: TGTGCCAGCAGTCCAGGGGCCCTACACCAAGAGACCCAGTACTTC. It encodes CASSPGALHQETQYF.